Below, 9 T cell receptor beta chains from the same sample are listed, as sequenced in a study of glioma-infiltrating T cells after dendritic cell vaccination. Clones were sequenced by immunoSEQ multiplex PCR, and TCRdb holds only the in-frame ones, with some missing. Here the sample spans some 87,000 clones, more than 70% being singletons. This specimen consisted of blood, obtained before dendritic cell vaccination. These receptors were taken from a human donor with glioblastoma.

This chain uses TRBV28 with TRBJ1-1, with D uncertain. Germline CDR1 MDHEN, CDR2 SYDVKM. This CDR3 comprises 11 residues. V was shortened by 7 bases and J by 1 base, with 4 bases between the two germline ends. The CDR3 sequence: CASTKNTEAFF. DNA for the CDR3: TGTGCCAGCACCAAGAACACTGAAGCTTTCTTT.

CDR3 sequence: CASSQARETSGEQYF. DNA for the CDR3: TGTGCCAGCAGCCAAGCTCGGGAGACCTCCGGCGAGCAGTACTTC. The chain recombines TRBV14 with TRBJ2-7, with a weak D call TRBD2 (6 bases). The germline V gene has CDR1 SGHDN and CDR2 FVKESK. Trimming shortened V by 1 base and J by 6 bases, and 16 bases separated the two germline ends. The CDR3 is 15 residues long.

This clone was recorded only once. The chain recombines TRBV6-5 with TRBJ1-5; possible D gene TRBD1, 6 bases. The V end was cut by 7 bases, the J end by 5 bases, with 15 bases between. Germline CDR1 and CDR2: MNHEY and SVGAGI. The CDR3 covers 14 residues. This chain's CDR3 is CASNRGGLDQPQHF. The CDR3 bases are TGTGCCAGCAATCGTGGGGGCTTGGATCAGCCCCAGCATTTT.

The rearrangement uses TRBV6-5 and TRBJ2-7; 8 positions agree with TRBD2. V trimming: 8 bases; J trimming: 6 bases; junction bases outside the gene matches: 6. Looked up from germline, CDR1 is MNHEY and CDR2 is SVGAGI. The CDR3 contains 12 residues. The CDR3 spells CASRRGAGEQYF. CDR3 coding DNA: TGTGCCAGCCGGCGGGGGGCAGGCGAGCAGTACTTC.

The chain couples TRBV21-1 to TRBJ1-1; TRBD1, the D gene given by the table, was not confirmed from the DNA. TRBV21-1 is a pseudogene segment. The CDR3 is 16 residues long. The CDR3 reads CASSPKLGDGGTEAFF. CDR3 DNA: TGTGCCAGCAGCCCAAAGCTAGGGGATGGCGGAACTGAAGCTTTCTTT.

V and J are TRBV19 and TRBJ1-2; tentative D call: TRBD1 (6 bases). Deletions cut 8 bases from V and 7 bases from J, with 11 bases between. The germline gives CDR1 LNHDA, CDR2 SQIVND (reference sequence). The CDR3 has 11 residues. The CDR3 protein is CASGRGRGYTF. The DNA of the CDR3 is TGTGCCAGTGGCAGGGGTCGTGGCTACACCTTC. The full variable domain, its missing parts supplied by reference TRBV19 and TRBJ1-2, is DGGITQSPKYLFRKEGQNVTLSCEQNLNHDAMYWYRQDPGQGLRLIYYSQIVNDFQKGDIAEGYSVSREKKESFPLTVTSAQKNPTAFYLCASGRGRGYTFGSGTRLTVV.

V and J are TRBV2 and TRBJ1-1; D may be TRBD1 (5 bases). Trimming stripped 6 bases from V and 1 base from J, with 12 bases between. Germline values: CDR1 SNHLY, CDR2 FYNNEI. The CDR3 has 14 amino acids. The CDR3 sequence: CASRDTQWNTEAFF. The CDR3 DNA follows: TGTGCCAGCAGGGACACACAATGGAACACTGAAGCTTTCTTT.

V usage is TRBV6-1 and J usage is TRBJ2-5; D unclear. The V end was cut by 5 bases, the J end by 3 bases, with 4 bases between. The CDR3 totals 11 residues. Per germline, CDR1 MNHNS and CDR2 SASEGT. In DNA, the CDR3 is TGTGCCAGCAGTTATGAAGAGACCCAGTACTTC. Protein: CASSYEETQYF.

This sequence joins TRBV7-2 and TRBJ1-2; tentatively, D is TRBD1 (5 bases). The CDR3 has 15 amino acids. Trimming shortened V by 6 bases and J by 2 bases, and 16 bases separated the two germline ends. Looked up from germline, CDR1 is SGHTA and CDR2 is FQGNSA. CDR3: CASRGGSRLNYGYTF. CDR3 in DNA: TGTGCCAGCAGGGGGGGGTCACGGCTCAACTATGGCTACACCTTC. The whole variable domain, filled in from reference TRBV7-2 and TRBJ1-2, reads GAGVSQSPSNKVTEKGKDVELRCDPISGHTALYWYRQSLGQGLEFLIYFQGNSAPDKSGLPSDRFSAERTGGSVSTLTIQRTQQEDSAVYLCASRGGSRLNYGYTFGSGTRLTVV.